The TCR beta chain described here comes from a study of regulatory T cells in long-lasting Graves disease. On the study more broadly: Over 5 years of antithyroid drugs with positive TSH receptor antibodies was taken to mean persistent Graves' disease. Overall study results and limits: Relative to new patients (roughly 970), persistent patients exhibited greater sharing of public clonotypes (approximately 3,000). TRBV28, TRBJ1-2 and TRBJ2-5 were favored in persistent disease.

Time point given: persistent/refractory GD, antithyroid drugs over 5 years with positive TRAb. Construction of the TCR library relied on RNA isolated from PBMCs. It was an endocrinology department in Xi'an, China, that provided the patients. The length of the CDR3 is 12 residues. Germline V gene sequence: CDR1 LNHDA, CDR2 SQIVND (reference sequence). With V trimmed by 6 bases and J by 8 bases, 2 bases remained unmatched. This clonotype showed up just a few times. Its antigen is unknown. Combining iRepertoire HTBI primers with Arm-PCR of CDR3 regions, the authors built TCR beta libraries. TCRdb analysed the multiplex PCR reads with MiXCR anew, one entry per CDR3 protein. Of approximately 400,000 distinct CDR3 sequences in the sample, less than 25% were seen once.

This TCR was sampled from a female donor with Graves disease. The material was peripheral blood mononuclear cells (PBMCs), obtained when the disease was refractory, from a patient treated with antithyroid drugs. This rearrangement joins TRBV19 to TRBJ2-2, with 8 bases identical to TRBD1. Here the CDR3 DNA reads TGTGCCAGTAGCCGGGACAGGGGGGAGCTGTTTTTT. Translated, it gives CASSRDRGELFF.